Listed below are T cell receptor beta chains from one sample, sequenced in a study of cytomegalovirus exposure and HLA in healthy donors. TCRdb's table, derived via immunoSEQ multiplex PCR, lists solely in-frame clones and lacks some. This table has hundreds of thousands of clones, 75% to 80% appearing once. Source material: PBMCs. All receptors derive from a male donor in good health and CMV-seronegative. The CDR3 runs from the conserved cysteine through the conserved F or W. The order of the fields is clone size, D gene, J gene, CDR3 length, V gene, CDR3 protein, CDR3 DNA. A D gene is named only where the DNA matches it firmly. Clone size is not always given. Where it is, it says once, few, many or a class for expanded clones.

abundance: -
d_gene: TRBD2
j_gene: TRBJ2-3
len: 18
v_gene: TRBV2
CDR3aa: CASSGRDSGALFTDTQYF
CDR3nt: TGTGCCAGCAGTGGGCGGGATAGCGGGGCCCTATTCACAGATACGCAGTATTTT

abundance: -
d_gene: -
j_gene: TRBJ1-2
len: 16
v_gene: TRBV11-2
CDR3aa: CASSFKRQNLIYGYTF
CDR3nt: TGTGCCAGCAGCTTTAAAAGACAGAACCTGATCTATGGCTACACCTTC

abundance: few
d_gene: -
j_gene: TRBJ2-3
len: 14
v_gene: TRBV5-1
CDR3aa: CASRVAVSTDTQYF
CDR3nt: TGCGCCAGCAGGGTGGCAGTGAGCACAGATACGCAGTATTTT

abundance: -
d_gene: -
j_gene: TRBJ1-2
len: 13
v_gene: TRBV7-2
CDR3aa: CASSPNKFYGYTF
CDR3nt: TGTGCCAGCAGTCCTAATAAGTTCTATGGCTACACCTTC

abundance: -
d_gene: TRBD2
j_gene: TRBJ2-2
len: 15
v_gene: TRBV9
CDR3aa: CASSISGGASGELFF
CDR3nt: TGTGCCAGCAGCATTAGCGGGGGGGCAAGCGGGGAGCTGTTTTTT

abundance: -
d_gene: -
j_gene: TRBJ1-5
len: 15
v_gene: TRBV18
CDR3aa: CASSPDKTPNQPQHF
CDR3nt: TGTGCCAGCTCACCAGACAAGACCCCTAATCAGCCCCAGCATTTT

abundance: -
d_gene: -
j_gene: TRBJ2-5
len: 12
v_gene: TRBV29-1
CDR3aa: CSVVGDQETQYF
CDR3nt: TGCAGCGTTGTCGGGGACCAAGAGACCCAGTACTTC

abundance: -
d_gene: -
j_gene: TRBJ2-7
len: 11
v_gene: TRBV2
CDR3aa: CASRTVYEQYF
CDR3nt: TGTGCCAGCAGGACAGTCTACGAGCAGTACTTC

abundance: few
d_gene: TRBD2
j_gene: TRBJ2-1
len: 15
v_gene: TRBV6-1
CDR3aa: CASTPTSGGAGEQFF
CDR3nt: TGTGCCAGCACCCCGACTAGCGGGGGGGCAGGTGAGCAGTTCTTC

abundance: -
d_gene: -
j_gene: TRBJ2-7
len: 12
v_gene: TRBV5-1
CDR3aa: CASSNTRYEQYF
CDR3nt: TGCGCCAGCAGCAATACACGCTACGAGCAGTACTTC

abundance: once
d_gene: TRBD1
j_gene: TRBJ2-1
len: 17
v_gene: TRBV5-4
CDR3aa: CASSPGTHRGSYNEQFF
CDR3nt: TGTGCCAGCAGCCCAGGAACACACAGGGGCTCCTACAATGAGCAGTTCTTC

abundance: -
d_gene: TRBD2
j_gene: TRBJ2-3
len: 15
v_gene: TRBV7-2
CDR3aa: CASSLRGGHADTQYF
CDR3nt: TGTGCCAGCAGCCTCCGGGGGGGCCACGCAGATACGCAGTATTTT

abundance: -
d_gene: -
j_gene: TRBJ2-7
len: 13
v_gene: TRBV28
CDR3aa: CASSLYRGHEQYF
CDR3nt: TGTGCCAGCAGTTTATACCGGGGTCACGAGCAGTACTTC

abundance: -
d_gene: -
j_gene: TRBJ2-1
len: 14
v_gene: TRBV7-8
CDR3aa: CASSSRTDYNEQFF
CDR3nt: TGTGCCAGCAGCTCCCGGACAGACTACAATGAGCAGTTCTTC

abundance: once
d_gene: -
j_gene: TRBJ1-1
len: 14
v_gene: TRBV28
CDR3aa: CASSYREMNTEAFF
CDR3nt: TGTGCCAGCAGTTACAGGGAGATGAACACTGAAGCTTTCTTT

abundance: -
d_gene: -
j_gene: TRBJ2-7
len: 13
v_gene: TRBV27
CDR3aa: CASSLVGDYEQYF
CDR3nt: TGTGCCAGCAGTTTAGTCGGGGACTACGAGCAGTACTTC

abundance: -
d_gene: TRBD1
j_gene: TRBJ2-7
len: 16
v_gene: TRBV10-3
CDR3aa: CAISPRTGPSPFEQYF
CDR3nt: TGTGCCATCAGCCCGAGGACAGGGCCCTCTCCCTTCGAGCAGTACTTC

abundance: -
d_gene: -
j_gene: TRBJ2-1
len: 13
v_gene: TRBV11-2
CDR3aa: CASSFPLTNEQFF
CDR3nt: TGTGCCAGCAGCTTTCCTTTGACAAATGAGCAGTTCTTC

abundance: -
d_gene: TRBD1
j_gene: TRBJ2-7
len: 14
v_gene: TRBV28
CDR3aa: CASTSGQGAYEQYF
CDR3nt: TGTGCCAGCACCTCGGGACAGGGGGCCTACGAGCAGTACTTC

abundance: -
d_gene: -
j_gene: TRBJ1-6
len: 15
v_gene: TRBV5-1
CDR3aa: CASSSDKLDNSPLHF
CDR3nt: TGCGCCAGCAGTTCCGACAAGCTCGATAATTCACCCCTCCACTTT

abundance: -
d_gene: -
j_gene: TRBJ2-7
len: 14
v_gene: TRBV5-8
CDR3aa: CASSLGGMAYEQYF
CDR3nt: TGTGCCAGCAGCCTAGGGGGTATGGCCTACGAGCAGTACTTC

abundance: -
d_gene: TRBD2
j_gene: TRBJ2-3
len: 17
v_gene: TRBV18
CDR3aa: CASSPPQRGGLGDTQYF
CDR3nt: TGTGCCAGCTCACCACCTCAGCGGGGGGGCCTAGGAGATACGCAGTATTTT

abundance: -
d_gene: -
j_gene: TRBJ1-6
len: 15
v_gene: TRBV27
CDR3aa: CASRPTAGPVYPLHF
CDR3nt: TGTGCCAGCAGACCAACCGCGGGGCCGGTCTATCCCCTCCACTTT

abundance: -
d_gene: -
j_gene: TRBJ2-5
len: 13
v_gene: TRBV12-5
CDR3aa: CASGREWEETQYF
CDR3nt: TGTGCTAGTGGTAGGGAGTGGGAAGAGACCCAGTACTTC